Each of the 26 T cell receptor beta chains below was sequenced from the same sample in a study of cytomegalovirus exposure and HLA in healthy donors. The PCR ran on 60 Vbeta and 13 Jbeta primers. Sequencing was performed with immunoSEQ multiplex PCR; in TCRdb, only in-frame clones are kept and a portion is missing. The repertoire has 90,000 to 150,000 clones, 74% of them found once; the top ten carry approximately 1.9%. The material sequenced was PBMCs. These receptor sequences come from a human donor in good health.

This clone was found once. This chain links TRBV19 with TRBJ1-2, with a weak D call TRBD1 (6 bases). Germline values: CDR1 LNHDA, CDR2 SQIVND (reference sequence). CDR3 length equals 15 residues. The V and J ends lost 2 bases and 8 bases respectively, with 18 bases between them. CDR3 in DNA: TGTGCCAGTAGTATAACGGCGGGCCGCCAGGGGGGCTACACCTTC. Residues: CASSITAGRQGGYTF.

This clone has a single count. The chain joins TRBV7-2 to TRBJ1-3, with D hard to call. V was trimmed by 0 bases and J by 4 bases, leaving 7 bases between them. The CDR3 totals 14 residues. Germline-derived CDR1 and CDR2 are SGHTA and FQGNSA. The CDR3 reads CASSLASQGNTIYF. DNA for the CDR3: TGTGCCAGCAGCTTAGCTTCACAGGGAAACACCATATATTTT.

The genes are TRBV28 and TRBJ2-7, with D possibly TRBD1 on 6 matching bases. Trimming took off 7 bases at V and 4 bases at J, with 14 bases between the two ends. CDR3 length: 13 amino acids. The germline V gene encodes CDR1 MDHEN and CDR2 SYDVKM. In DNA form, the CDR3 reads TGTGCCAGCAATGAGAGAAGGGGGTACGAGCAGTACTTC. This codes for CASNERRGYEQYF.

The chain carries TRBV5-6 and TRBJ2-7, with 7 positions matching TRBD1. With V trimmed by 4 bases and J by 3 bases, 4 bases remained unmatched. CDR1 is SGHDT and CDR2 is YYEEEE in the germline V gene. CDR3 size: 13 residues. CDR3 DNA sequence: TGTGCCAGCAGCCGACAGGGTTTCTACGAGCAGTACTTC. It encodes CASSRQGFYEQYF.

This chain uses TRBV27 with TRBJ1-1, with 10 nucleotides matching TRBD1. V gave up 6 bases and J gave up 8 bases; unmatched junction bases: 12. The CDR3 is made up of 15 amino acids. Germline V gene lookup returns CDR1 MNHEY and CDR2 SMNVEV (reference sequence). The CDR3, as DNA: TGTGCCAGCAGCCGGGCCGGGACAGGGGACAAAGAAGCTTTCTTT. Translating it yields CASSRAGTGDKEAFF.

The chain is built from TRBV5-5 and TRBJ2-5; 8 bases align to TRBD1. After removal of 2 bases from V and 2 bases from J, the junction contained 8 bases not matched to a gene. This CDR3 region has 16 residues. Germline CDR1 and CDR2: SGHKS and YYEKEE (reference sequence). The CDR3 loop is CASSFRSDRGQETQYF. For the CDR3, the DNA is TGTGCCAGCAGCTTCCGCTCCGACAGGGGTCAAGAGACCCAGTACTTC.

This clone was seen only once. This rearrangement joins TRBV4-1 to TRBJ2-7; possible D gene TRBD1, 6 bases. This CDR3 has 13 amino acids. Germline V gives CDR1 MGHRA, CDR2 YSYEKL. Trimming removed 8 bases from V and 7 bases from J, with 18 bases in between. CDR3 sequence (DNA): TGCGCCAGCTCGAATGGACAGCTCTGGGAGCAGTACTTC. Encoded protein: CASSNGQLWEQYF.

The chain combines TRBV5-1 with TRBJ2-5; tentative D call: TRBD1 (5 bases). There are 12 residues in the CDR3. Germline V gene lookup returns CDR1 SGHRS and CDR2 YFSETQ. Trimming left V 5 bases short and J 5 bases short, with 10 bases between. The CDR3 reads CASSSPGETQYF. CDR3 nucleotide sequence: TGCGCCAGCAGTTCCCCAGGGGAGACCCAGTACTTC.

This chain uses TRBV7-2 with TRBJ2-7, with D possibly being TRBD1 (5 bases). In germline, CDR1 is SGHTA, CDR2 FQGNSA. The V gene lost 4 bases and the J gene lost 5 bases, with 9 bases spanning the gap. The CDR3 has 12 residues. This CDR3 is CASSWARDEQYF. In DNA form, the CDR3 reads TGTGCCAGCAGCTGGGCCAGGGACGAGCAGTACTTC.

The V gene is TRBV6-1, the J gene TRBJ2-7, with 9 bases lining up with TRBD1. The germline V gene has CDR1 MNHNS and CDR2 SASEGT. The V segment lost 2 bases and the J segment 2 bases; nucleotides outside the gene matches: 4. This CDR3 has 15 residues. The CDR3 loop is CASSENRGPPYEQYF. Written as DNA, the CDR3 is TGTGCCAGCAGTGAAAACAGGGGGCCCCCCTACGAGCAGTACTTC.

V gene TRBV10-3 combines with J gene TRBJ2-5; D is undetermined. CDR3 length: 12 amino acids. The germline gives CDR1 ENHRY, CDR2 SYGVKD. Trimming removed 3 bases from V and 5 bases from J, with 7 bases in between. This chain's CDR3 is CAISEAGETQYF. Here the CDR3 DNA reads TGTGCCATCAGTGAAGCCGGGGAGACCCAGTACTTC.

This clone was counted a single time. This chain links TRBV30 with TRBJ1-3; 7 bases fit TRBD1. Trimming at V came to 3 bases and at J to 4 bases, leaving 9 bases not matched to a gene. Per the germline V gene, CDR1 is GTSNPN and CDR2 is SVGIG (reference sequence). This CDR3 has 15 amino acids. The CDR3 here is CAWRERQGQGNTIYF. The DNA of the CDR3 is TGTGCCTGGAGAGAAAGACAGGGTCAGGGAAACACCATATATTTT.

V usage is TRBV5-1 and J usage is TRBJ1-6; a possible D gene is TRBD1 (5 bases). CDR3 length: 14 residues. Deletions cut 6 bases from V and 8 bases from J, with 15 bases between. CDR1 SGHRS and CDR2 YFSETQ come from the germline V gene. The CDR3 region has the DNA TGCGCCAGCACAAGGGGAGGGAATTATTCACCCCTCCACTTT. This gives the protein CASTRGGNYSPLHF.

This sequence joins TRBV15 and TRBJ1-2; 9 bases map to TRBD1. Germline V gene lookup returns CDR1 LNHNV and CDR2 YYDKDF (reference sequence). Losses at the gene ends were 3 bases for V and 7 bases for J; bases not matched to a gene: 12. The length of the CDR3 is 16 residues. CDR3 amino acids: CATSSPARDRVGGYTF. CDR3 DNA: TGTGCCACCAGCAGCCCCGCCCGGGACAGGGTGGGTGGCTACACCTTC.

The V and J genes are TRBV14 and TRBJ2-3; 12 nucleotides match TRBD2. The V gene's germline CDR1 is SGHDN and CDR2 FVKESK. V lost 3 bases, J lost 4 bases, and 14 bases stayed unmatched. CDR3 length: 19 residues. This CDR3 reads CASSQLTGLAGLIPDTQYF. CDR3 DNA: TGTGCCAGCAGCCAGCTAACGGGACTAGCGGGCCTCATCCCAGATACGCAGTATTTT.

V gene TRBV25-1 combines with J gene TRBJ2-3; no reliable D call. The CDR3 has 14 amino acids. CDR1 is MGHDK and CDR2 is SYGVNS in the germline V gene. V lost 3 bases, J lost 4 bases, and 11 bases lay in between. This chain's CDR3 is CASSDPRLPDTQYF. The CDR3 DNA sequence: TGTGCCAGCAGTGACCCCAGACTCCCAGATACGCAGTATTTT.

The chain is built from TRBV7-2 and TRBJ2-6; 9 nucleotides match TRBD1. The CDR3 consists of 16 residues. Germline CDR1 reads SGHTA; CDR2 reads FQGNSA. V lost 4 bases to trimming and J lost 2 bases; unmatched junction nucleotides: 3. CDR3 sequence: CASSYRGQAGANVLTF. In DNA form, the CDR3 reads TGTGCCAGCAGCTACAGGGGGCAGGCTGGGGCCAACGTCCTGACTTTC. Filled out from reference TRBV7-2 and TRBJ2-6, the complete variable domain reads GAGVSQSPSNKVTEKGKDVELRCDPISGHTALYWYRQSLGQGLEFLIYFQGNSAPDKSGLPSDRFSAERTGGSVSTLTIQRTQQEDSAVYLCASSYRGQAGANVLTFGAGSRLTVL.

This clone was observed a handful of times. The V and J genes are TRBV2 and TRBJ2-7; the match to TRBD2 covers 9 bases. With V trimmed by 2 bases and J by 2 bases, 7 bases remained unmatched. Germline V gives CDR1 SNHLY, CDR2 FYNNEI. The length of the CDR3 is 16 residues. The DNA of the CDR3 is TGTGCCAGCAGTGAACCCCCGACTAGCGGAGCCTACGAGCAGTACTTC. This codes for CASSEPPTSGAYEQYF.

The V call is TRBV5-1, the J call TRBJ2-7; 7 nucleotides match TRBD2. J lost 0 bases, V lost 4 bases, and 4 bases had no gene match. CDR1 and CDR2 from the germline V gene are SGHRS and YFSETQ. This CDR3 spans 14 amino acids. The CDR3 coding sequence is TGCGCCAGCAGCCTAGCGGCGACCTCCTACGAGCAGTACTTC. Its protein is CASSLAATSYEQYF. Using reference TRBV5-1 and TRBJ2-7 for the parts outside the CDR3, the full variable domain is KAGVTQTPRYLIKTRGQQVTLSCSPISGHRSVSWYQQTPGQGLQFLFEYFSETQRNKGNFPGRFSGRQFSNSRSEMNVSTLELGDSALYLCASSLAATSYEQYFGPGTRLTVT.

This clone was seen more than once but under ten times. The J gene is TRBJ1-1, the V gene TRBV19; TRBD1 aligns across 9 bases. This CDR3 spans 15 amino acids. V trimming: 6 bases; J trimming: 10 bases; junction bases outside the gene matches: 15. Germline CDR1 is LNHDA and CDR2 is SQIVND (reference sequence). CDR3 residues: CASSDYRDRERVAFF. CDR3 in DNA: TGTGCCAGTAGCGATTACCGGGACAGGGAGAGGGTAGCTTTCTTT.

The chain couples TRBV5-1 to TRBJ1-4; 9 bases are shared with TRBD1. Germline V CDR1 and CDR2: SGHRS, YFSETQ. V trimming: 0 bases; J trimming: 8 bases; junction bases outside the gene matches: 8. The CDR3 runs 16 residues. The CDR3 DNA sequence: TGCGCCAGCAGCTTGGGCCCCGGGACAGGGAGGGAAAAACTGTTTTTT. This codes for CASSLGPGTGREKLFF.

V gene TRBV2 combines with J gene TRBJ2-7; possibly TRBD2 for D (6 bases). The germline V and J ends were trimmed by 3 bases and 3 bases, with 21 bases remaining between them. Germline CDR1 SNHLY, CDR2 FYNNEI. The CDR3 runs to 17 residues. CDR3 amino acids: CASSDRVGASAYYEQYF. CDR3 nucleotide sequence: TGTGCCAGCAGTGATCGCGTAGGGGCTAGCGCCTACTACGAGCAGTACTTC.

This clone has just a few counts. This chain links TRBV7-2 with TRBJ1-5; D not certain. The ends were cut back, 0 bases at V and 4 bases at J, with 10 bases in the middle. This CDR3 has 15 amino acids. CDR1 is SGHTA and CDR2 is FQGNSA in the germline V gene. The CDR3 DNA reads TGTGCCAGCAGCTTAGCAGGAGGTCCAAATCAGCCCCAGCATTTT. This translates into CASSLAGGPNQPQHF.

The chain links TRBV28 to TRBJ2-5, with D tentatively TRBD2 (6 bases). This CDR3 is 13 amino acids long. Germline CDR1 is MDHEN and CDR2 is SYDVKM. Trimming took 3 bases from V and 5 from J, leaving 10 bases between them. The CDR3 coding sequence is TGTGCCAGCAGTTTCGGGGGTCAGGAGACCCAGTACTTC. It yields the protein CASSFGGQETQYF.

The chain has TRBV19 and TRBJ1-5; 8 nucleotides align to TRBD1. The CDR3 extends over 15 amino acids. V shed 6 bases and J 3 bases; nucleotides not matched to a gene: 7. Germline CDR1 LNHDA, CDR2 SQIVND (reference sequence). In DNA, the CDR3 is TGTGCCAGTAGCCGGGGACAGGTTTTCAATCAGCCCCAGCATTTT. This sequence encodes CASSRGQVFNQPQHF.

This clone was recorded only once. The chain combines TRBV5-8 with TRBJ1-1; D gene ambiguous. CDR1 SGHTS and CDR2 YDEGEE come from the germline V gene. The CDR3 sequence is 14 residues long. With 0 bases removed from V and 5 bases from J, the gap between germline ends came to 11 bases. CDR3 in amino acids: CASSLARGKTEAFF. The DNA for the CDR3 is TGTGCCAGCAGCTTGGCACGGGGAAAGACTGAAGCTTTCTTT.